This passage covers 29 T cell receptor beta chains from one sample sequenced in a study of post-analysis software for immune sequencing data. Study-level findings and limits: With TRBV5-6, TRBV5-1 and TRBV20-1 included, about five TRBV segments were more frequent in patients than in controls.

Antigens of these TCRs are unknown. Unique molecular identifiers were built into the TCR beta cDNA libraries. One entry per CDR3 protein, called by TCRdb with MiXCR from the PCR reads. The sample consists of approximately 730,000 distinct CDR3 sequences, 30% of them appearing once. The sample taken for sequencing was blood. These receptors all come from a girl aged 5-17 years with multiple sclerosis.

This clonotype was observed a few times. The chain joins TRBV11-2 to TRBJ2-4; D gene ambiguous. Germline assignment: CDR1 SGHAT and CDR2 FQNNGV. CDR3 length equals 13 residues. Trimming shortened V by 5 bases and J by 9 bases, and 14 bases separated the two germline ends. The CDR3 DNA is TGTGCCAGCAGCCCCCGACCGAGTGCCATTCAGTACTTC. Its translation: CASSPRPSAIQYF.

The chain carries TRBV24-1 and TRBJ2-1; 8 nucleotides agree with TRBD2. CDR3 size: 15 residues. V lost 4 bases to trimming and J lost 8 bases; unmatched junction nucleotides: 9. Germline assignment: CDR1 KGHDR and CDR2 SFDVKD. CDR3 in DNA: TGTGCCACCAGTGAGGCTCAAGCGGGGGAACATGAGCAGTTCTTC. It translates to CATSEAQAGEHEQFF.

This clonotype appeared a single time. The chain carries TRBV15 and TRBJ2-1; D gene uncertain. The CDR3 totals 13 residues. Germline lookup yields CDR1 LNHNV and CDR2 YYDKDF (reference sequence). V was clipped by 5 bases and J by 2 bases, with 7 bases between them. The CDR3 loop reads CATSPRTYNEQFF. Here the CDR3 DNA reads TGTGCCACCAGCCCGCGGACCTACAATGAGCAGTTCTTC.

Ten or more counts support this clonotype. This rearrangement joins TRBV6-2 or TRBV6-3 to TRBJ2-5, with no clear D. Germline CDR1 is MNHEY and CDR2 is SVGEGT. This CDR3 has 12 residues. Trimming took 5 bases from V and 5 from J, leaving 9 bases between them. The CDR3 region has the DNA TGTGCCAGCAGTCTGTCTGCGGAGACCCAGTACTTC. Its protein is CASSLSAETQYF.

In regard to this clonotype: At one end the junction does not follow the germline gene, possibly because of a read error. CDR3 sequence (DNA): TGTGCCGGCAGCTCGGGAGTTCGAGAGACCCAGTACTTC. Amino acid sequence: CAGSSGVRETQYF. The chain couples TRBV7-2 to TRBJ2-5; perhaps TRBD2 as D (6 bases). This CDR3 contains 13 residues. Germline V gene data show CDR1 as SGHTA and CDR2 as FQGNSA.

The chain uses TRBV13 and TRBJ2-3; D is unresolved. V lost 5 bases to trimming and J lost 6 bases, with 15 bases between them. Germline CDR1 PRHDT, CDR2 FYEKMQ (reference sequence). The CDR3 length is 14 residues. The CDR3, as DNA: TGTGCCAGCAGCCCCAGGCTCATCGAGGATACGCAGTATTTT. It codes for CASSPRLIEDTQYF.

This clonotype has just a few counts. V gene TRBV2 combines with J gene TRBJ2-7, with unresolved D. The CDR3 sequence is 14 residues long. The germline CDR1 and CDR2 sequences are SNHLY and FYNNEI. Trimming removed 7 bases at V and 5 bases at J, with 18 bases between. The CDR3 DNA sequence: TGTGCCAGCACGTCGGCCCGGACGTCTAACGAGCAGTACTTC. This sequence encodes CASTSARTSNEQYF.

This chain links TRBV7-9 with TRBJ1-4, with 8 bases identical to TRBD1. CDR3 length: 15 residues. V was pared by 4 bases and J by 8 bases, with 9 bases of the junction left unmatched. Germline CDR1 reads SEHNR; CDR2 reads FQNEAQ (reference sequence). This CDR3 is CASSYSSGGGEKLFF. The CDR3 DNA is TGTGCCAGCAGCTATTCTTCAGGGGGCGGCGAAAAACTGTTTTTT.

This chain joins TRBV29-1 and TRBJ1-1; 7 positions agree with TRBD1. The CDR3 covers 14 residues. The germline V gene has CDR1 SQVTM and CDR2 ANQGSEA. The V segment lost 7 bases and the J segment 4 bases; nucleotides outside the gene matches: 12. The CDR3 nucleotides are TGCAGCGGGAGGAGACAGGGTGCGACCACTGAAGCTTTCTTT. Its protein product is CSGRRQGATTEAFF. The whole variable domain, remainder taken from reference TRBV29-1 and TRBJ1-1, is SAVISQKPSRDICQRGTSLTIQCQVDSQVTMMFWYRQQPGQSLTLIATANQGSEATYESGFVIDKFPISRPNLTFSTLTVSNMSPEDSSIYLCSGRRQGATTEAFFGQGTRLTVV.

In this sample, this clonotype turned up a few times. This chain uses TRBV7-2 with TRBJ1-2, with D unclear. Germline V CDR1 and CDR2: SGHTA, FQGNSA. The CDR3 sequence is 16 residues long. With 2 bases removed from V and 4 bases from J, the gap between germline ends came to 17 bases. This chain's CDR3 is CASSLPSGRPFYGYTF. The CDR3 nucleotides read TGTGCCAGCAGCTTACCATCGGGCAGGCCCTTCTATGGCTACACCTTC.

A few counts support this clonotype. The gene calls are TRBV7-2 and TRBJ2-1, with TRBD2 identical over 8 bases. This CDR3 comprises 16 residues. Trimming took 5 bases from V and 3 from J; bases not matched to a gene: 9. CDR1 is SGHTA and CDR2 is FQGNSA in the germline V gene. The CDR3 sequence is CASSPSGRGGYNEQFF. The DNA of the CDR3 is TGTGCCAGCAGCCCCAGCGGGAGAGGTGGCTACAATGAGCAGTTCTTC.

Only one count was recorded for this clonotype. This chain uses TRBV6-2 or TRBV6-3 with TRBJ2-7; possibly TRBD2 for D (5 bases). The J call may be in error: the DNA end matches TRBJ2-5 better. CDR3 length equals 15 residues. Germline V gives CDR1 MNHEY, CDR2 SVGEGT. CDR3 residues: CASSYSMSSSETQYF. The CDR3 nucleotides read TGTGCCAGCAGTTACTCGATGTCTAGCAGTGAGACCCAGTACTTC.

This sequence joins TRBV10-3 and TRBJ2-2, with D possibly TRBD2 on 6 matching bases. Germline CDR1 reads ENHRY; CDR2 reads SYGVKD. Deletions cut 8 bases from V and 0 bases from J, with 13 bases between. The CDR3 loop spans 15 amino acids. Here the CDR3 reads CAIANLASNTGELFF. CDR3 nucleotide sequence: TGTGCCATCGCTAATCTAGCGTCGAACACCGGGGAGCTGTTTTTT.

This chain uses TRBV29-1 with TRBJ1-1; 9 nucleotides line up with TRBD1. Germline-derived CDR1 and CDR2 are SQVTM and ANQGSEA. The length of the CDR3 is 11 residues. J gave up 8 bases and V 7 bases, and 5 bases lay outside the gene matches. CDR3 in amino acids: CSAETGGEAFF. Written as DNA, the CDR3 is TGCAGCGCCGAGACAGGGGGAGAAGCTTTCTTT.

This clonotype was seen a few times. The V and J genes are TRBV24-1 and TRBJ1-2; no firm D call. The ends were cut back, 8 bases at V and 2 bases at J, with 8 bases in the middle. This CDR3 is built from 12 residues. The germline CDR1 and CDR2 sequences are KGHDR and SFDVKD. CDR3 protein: CATMAPNYGYTF. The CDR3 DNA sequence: TGTGCCACCATGGCTCCGAACTATGGCTACACCTTC.

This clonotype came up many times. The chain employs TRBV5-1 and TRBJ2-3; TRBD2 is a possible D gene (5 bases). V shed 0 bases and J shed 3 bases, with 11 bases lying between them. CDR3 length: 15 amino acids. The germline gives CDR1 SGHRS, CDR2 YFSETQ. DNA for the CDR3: TGCGCCAGCAGCTTGGCTTCCCGGGGAACAGATACGCAGTATTTT. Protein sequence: CASSLASRGTDTQYF.

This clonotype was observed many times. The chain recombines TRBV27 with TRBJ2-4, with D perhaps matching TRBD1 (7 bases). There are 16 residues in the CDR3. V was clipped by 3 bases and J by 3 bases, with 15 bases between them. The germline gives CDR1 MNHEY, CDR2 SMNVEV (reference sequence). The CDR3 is CASSLQGGWGKNIQYF. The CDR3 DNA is TGTGCCAGCAGTTTGCAGGGGGGTTGGGGCAAAAACATTCAGTACTTC.

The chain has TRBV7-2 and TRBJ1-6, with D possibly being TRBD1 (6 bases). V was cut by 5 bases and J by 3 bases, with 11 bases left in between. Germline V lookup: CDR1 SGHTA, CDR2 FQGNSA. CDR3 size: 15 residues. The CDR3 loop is CASSIRGGYNSPLHF. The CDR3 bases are TGTGCCAGCAGCATCAGGGGAGGCTATAATTCACCCCTCCACTTT.

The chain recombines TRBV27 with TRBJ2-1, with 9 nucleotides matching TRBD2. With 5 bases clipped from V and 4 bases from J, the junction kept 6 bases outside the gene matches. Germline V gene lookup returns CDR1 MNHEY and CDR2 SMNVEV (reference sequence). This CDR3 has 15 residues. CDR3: CASSPARGGYNEQFF. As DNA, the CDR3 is TGTGCCAGCAGTCCTGCGCGGGGGGGATACAATGAGCAGTTCTTC.

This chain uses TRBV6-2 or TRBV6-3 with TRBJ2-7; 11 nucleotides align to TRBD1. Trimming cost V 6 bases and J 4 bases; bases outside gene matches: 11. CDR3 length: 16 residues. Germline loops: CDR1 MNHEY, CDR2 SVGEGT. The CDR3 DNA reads TGTGCCAGCAGGGACCCTGACGGGACAGGGGGTTACGAGCAGTACTTC. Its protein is CASRDPDGTGGYEQYF.

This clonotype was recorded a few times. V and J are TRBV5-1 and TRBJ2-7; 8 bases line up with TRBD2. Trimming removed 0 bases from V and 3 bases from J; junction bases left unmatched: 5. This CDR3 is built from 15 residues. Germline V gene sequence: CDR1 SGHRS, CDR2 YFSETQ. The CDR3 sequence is CASSLVLAGDYEQYF. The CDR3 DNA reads TGCGCCAGCAGCTTGGTTCTAGCGGGCGACTACGAGCAGTACTTC.

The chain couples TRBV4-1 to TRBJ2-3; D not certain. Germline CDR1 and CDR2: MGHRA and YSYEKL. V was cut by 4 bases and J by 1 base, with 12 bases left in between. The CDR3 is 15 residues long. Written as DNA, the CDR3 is TGCGCCAGCAGCCTTGACCGCCCTGGCACAGATACGCAGTATTTT. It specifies CASSLDRPGTDTQYF.

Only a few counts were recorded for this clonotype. CDR3: CASSLALRDAFRRSYNEQFF. DNA for the CDR3: TGCGCCAGCAGCTTGGCGCTACGCGACGCCTTTCGCCGATCCTACAATGAGCAGTTCTTC. V usage is TRBV5-1 and J usage is TRBJ2-1; D is unclear. The germline gives CDR1 SGHRS, CDR2 YFSETQ. CDR3 length equals 20 residues. Trimming removed 0 bases from V and 1 base from J, with 23 bases in between.

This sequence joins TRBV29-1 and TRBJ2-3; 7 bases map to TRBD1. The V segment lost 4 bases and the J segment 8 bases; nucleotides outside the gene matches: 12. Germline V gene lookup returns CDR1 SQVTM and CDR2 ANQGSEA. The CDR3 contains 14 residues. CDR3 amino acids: CSVGRGIGKGTQYF. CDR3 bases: TGCAGCGTTGGCAGGGGGATAGGGAAAGGTACGCAGTATTTT.

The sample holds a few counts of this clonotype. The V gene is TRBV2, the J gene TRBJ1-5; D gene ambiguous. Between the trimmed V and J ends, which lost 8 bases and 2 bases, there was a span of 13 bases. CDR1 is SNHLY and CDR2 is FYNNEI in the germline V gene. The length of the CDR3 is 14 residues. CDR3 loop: CASVGGYGNQPQHF. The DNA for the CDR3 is TGTGCCAGCGTTGGTGGGTACGGCAATCAGCCCCAGCATTTT.

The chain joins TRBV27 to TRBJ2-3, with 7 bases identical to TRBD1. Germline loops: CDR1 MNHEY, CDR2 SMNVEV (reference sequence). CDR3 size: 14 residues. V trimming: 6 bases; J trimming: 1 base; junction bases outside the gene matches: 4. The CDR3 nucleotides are TGTGCCAGCAGAACAGGGGTCCGCACAGATACGCAGTATTTT. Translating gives CASRTGVRTDTQYF.

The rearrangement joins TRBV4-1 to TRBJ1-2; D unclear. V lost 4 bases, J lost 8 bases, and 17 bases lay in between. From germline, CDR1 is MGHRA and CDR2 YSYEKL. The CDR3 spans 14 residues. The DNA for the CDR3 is TGCGCCAGCAGCCCATTGGGTACAGTAAAGGGCTACACCTTC. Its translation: CASSPLGTVKGYTF.

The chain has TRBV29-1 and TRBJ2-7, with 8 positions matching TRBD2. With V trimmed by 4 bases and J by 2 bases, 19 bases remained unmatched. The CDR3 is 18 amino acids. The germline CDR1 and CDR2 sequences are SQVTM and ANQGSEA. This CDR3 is CSVVFRGYGRASTYEQYF. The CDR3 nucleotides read TGCAGCGTTGTTTTTAGGGGATACGGGAGGGCCTCGACCTACGAGCAGTACTTC.

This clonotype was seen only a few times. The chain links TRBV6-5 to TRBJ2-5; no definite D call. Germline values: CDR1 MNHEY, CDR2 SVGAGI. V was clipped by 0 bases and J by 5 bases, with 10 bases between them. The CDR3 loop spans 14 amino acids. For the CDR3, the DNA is TGTGCCAGCAGTTACTCGCTTCTGGGGGAGACCCAGTACTTC. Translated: CASSYSLLGETQYF.